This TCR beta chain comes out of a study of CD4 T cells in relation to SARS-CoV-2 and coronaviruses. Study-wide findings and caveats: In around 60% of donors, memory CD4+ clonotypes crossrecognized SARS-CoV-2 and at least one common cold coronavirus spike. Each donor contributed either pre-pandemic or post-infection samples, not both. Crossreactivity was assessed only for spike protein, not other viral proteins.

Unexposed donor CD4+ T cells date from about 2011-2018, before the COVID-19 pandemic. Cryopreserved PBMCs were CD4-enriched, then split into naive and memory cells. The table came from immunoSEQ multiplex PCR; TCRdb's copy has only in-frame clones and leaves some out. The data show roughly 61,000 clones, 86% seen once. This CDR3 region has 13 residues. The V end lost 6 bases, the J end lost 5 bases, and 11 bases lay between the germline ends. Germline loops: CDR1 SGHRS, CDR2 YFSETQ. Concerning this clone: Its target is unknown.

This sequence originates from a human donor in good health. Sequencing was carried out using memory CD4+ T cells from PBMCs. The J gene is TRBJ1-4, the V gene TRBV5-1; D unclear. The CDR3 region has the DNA TGCGCCAGCAAGGCGGAGCTGAATGAAAAACTGTTTTTT. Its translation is CASKAELNEKLFF.